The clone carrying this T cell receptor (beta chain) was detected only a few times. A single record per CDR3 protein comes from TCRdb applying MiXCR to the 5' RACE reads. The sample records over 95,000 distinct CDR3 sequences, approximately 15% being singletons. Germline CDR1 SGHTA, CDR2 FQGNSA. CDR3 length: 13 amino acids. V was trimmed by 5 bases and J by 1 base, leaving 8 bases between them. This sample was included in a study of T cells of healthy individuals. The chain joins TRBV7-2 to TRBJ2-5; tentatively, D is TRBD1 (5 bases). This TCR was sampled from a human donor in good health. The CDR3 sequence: CASSKRGQETQYF. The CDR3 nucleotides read TGTGCCAGCAGCAAAAGGGGCCAAGAGACCCAGTACTTC.